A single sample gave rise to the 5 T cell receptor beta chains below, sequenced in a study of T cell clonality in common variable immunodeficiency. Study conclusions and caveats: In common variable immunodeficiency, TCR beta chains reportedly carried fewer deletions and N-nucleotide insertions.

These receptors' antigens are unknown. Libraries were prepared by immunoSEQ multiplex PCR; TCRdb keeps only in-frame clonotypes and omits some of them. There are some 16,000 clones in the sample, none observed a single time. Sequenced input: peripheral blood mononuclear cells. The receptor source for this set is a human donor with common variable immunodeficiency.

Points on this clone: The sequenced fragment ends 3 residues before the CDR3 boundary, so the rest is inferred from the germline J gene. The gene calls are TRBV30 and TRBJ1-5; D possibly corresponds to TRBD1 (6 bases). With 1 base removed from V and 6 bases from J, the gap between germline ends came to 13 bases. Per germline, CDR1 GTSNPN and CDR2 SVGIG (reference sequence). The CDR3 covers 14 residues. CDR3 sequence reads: CAWSGGQPTQPQHF. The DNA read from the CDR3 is TGTGCCTGGAGTGGGGGGCAGCCTACTCAGCCC.

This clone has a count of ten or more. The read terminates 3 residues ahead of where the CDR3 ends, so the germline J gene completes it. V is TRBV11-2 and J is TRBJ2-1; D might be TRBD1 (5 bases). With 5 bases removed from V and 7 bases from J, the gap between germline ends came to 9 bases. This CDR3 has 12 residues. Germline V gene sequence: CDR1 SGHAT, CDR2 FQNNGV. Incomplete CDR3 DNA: TGTGCCAGCAGCCTCGCAGGGAATGAG. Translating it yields CASSLAGNE. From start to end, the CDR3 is CASSLAGNEQFF.

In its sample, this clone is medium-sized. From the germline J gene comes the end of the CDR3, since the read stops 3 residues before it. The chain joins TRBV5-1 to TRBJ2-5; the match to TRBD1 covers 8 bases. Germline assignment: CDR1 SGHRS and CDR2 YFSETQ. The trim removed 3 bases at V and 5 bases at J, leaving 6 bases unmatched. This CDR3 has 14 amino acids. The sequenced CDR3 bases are TGCGCCAGCAGCTCGACAGGGGCATTGGAGACC. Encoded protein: CASSSTGALET. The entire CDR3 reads CASSSTGALETQYF.

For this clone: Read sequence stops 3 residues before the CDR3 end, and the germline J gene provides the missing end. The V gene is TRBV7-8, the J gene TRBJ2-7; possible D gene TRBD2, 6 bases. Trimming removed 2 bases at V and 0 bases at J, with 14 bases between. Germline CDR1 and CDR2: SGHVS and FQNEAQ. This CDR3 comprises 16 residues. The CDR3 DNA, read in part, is TGTGCCAGCAGCTTAATCGGAGGGTTTAGCTCCTACGAG. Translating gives CASSLIGGFSSYE. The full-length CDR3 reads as CASSLIGGFSSYEQYF.

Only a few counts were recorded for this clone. The CDR3 DNA, read in part, is TGTGCCAGTAGTTACAGGGGTTTCTCTGGAAACACC. It encodes CASSYRGFSGNT. The full-length CDR3 reads as CASSYRGFSGNTIYF. V is TRBV19 and J is TRBJ1-3, with TRBD1 identical over 7 bases. The read stops 3 residues short of the end of the CDR3; the missing end is completed from the germline J gene. Unmatched junction bases numbered 4, after V lost 5 bases and J lost 0 bases. The CDR3 is 15 amino acids. Germline V gene data show CDR1 as LNHDA and CDR2 as SQIVND (reference sequence).